These T cell receptor beta chains were read from a single sample in a study of graft-versus-host responses after intestinal transplantation. Here immunoSEQ multiplex PCR was the method, and the copy in TCRdb shows in-frame clones only, minus some. The sample carries about 19,000 clones, over 75% recorded once. The specimen comprised PBMCs, sampled 14 days after transplant. Receptor source: a human patient who received an intestinal transplant, so some T cells may come from the graft donor. Each CDR3 is given with its conserved first and last residue. D genes are given only for firm matches. The size field is filled for only some rows; it gives once, few, many or a size class.

j_call clone_size d_call v_call cdr3_length cdr3_aa cdr3_nt
TRBJ2-7 once NA TRBV6-5 15 CASSYSAVEQYEQYF TGTGCCAGCAGTTACTCCGCGGTGGAGCAGTACGAGCAGTACTTC
TRBJ2-1 NA TRBD1 TRBV7-9 17 CASSQNHRGEGYNEQFF TGTGCCAGCAGCCAGAATCACAGGGGAGAGGGCTACAATGAGCAGTTCTTC
TRBJ2-1 NA TRBD2 TRBV7-6 15 CASSFGTRGFDEQFF TGTGCCAGCAGCTTTGGGACTAGGGGATTCGATGAGCAGTTCTTC
TRBJ2-3 NA TRBD2 TRBV7-9 16 CASSPRGERETDTQYF TGTGCCAGCAGCCCGCGGGGCGAGCGGGAGACGGATACGCAGTATTTT
TRBJ2-5 few NA TRBV6-1 13 CASSAGAGETQYF TGTGCCAGCAGTGCGGGGGCGGGCGAGACCCAGTACTTC
TRBJ1-5 NA NA TRBV28 16 CASSPPLGGVDQPQHF TGTGCCAGCAGTCCCCCATTAGGGGGGGTTGATCAGCCCCAGCATTTT
TRBJ2-2 NA NA TRBV4-1 13 CASSHEGRGELFF TGCGCCAGCAGCCATGAGGGACGCGGGGAGCTGTTTTTT
TRBJ2-3 once TRBD1 TRBV29-1 14 CSVDGDRPTDTQYF TGCAGCGTTGATGGGGACAGGCCAACAGATACGCAGTATTTT
TRBJ2-3 NA TRBD1 TRBV2 16 CASNNRDSIKTDTQYF TGTGCCAGCAACAACCGGGACAGCATTAAAACAGATACGCAGTATTTT
TRBJ2-7 once NA TRBV4-1 13 CASSQGGAYEQYF TGCGCCAGCAGCCAAGGGGGCGCGTACGAGCAGTACTTC
TRBJ2-5 NA NA TRBV29-1 14 CSVEGQGGVWTQYF TGCAGCGTTGAAGGGCAGGGGGGGGTCTGGACCCAGTACTTC
TRBJ2-2 NA NA TRBV7-3 17 CASSPPPGAEGTGELFF TGTGCCAGCAGCCCCCCACCTGGGGCGGAGGGGACCGGGGAGCTGTTTTTT
TRBJ1-5 NA NA TRBV28 16 CASSWGSSYSNQPQHF TGTGCCAGCAGTTGGGGGTCCTCCTATAGCAATCAGCCCCAGCATTTT
TRBJ1-2 NA NA TRBV5-1 12 CASSGGVRGYTF TGCGCGAGCAGCGGGGGGGTGCGTGGCTACACCTTC
TRBJ2-5 NA TRBD2 TRBV19 17 CASSMPGLAGLQETQYF TGTGCCAGTAGTATGCCGGGACTAGCGGGGCTCCAAGAGACCCAGTACTTC
TRBJ1-2 NA NA TRBV7-9 14 CASSLALGTYGYTF TGTGCCAGCAGCTTAGCGCTAGGGACCTATGGCTACACCTTC
TRBJ2-3 NA NA TRBV13 15 CASSLALSGTDTQYF TGTGCCAGCAGCTTAGCCCTGTCGGGGACAGATACGCAGTATTTT
TRBJ1-5 NA NA TRBV30 13 CAWSVGHNQPQHF TGTGCCTGGAGTGTAGGTCACAATCAGCCCCAGCATTTT
TRBJ2-1 NA TRBD1 TRBV13 16 CASSSHPWTGKNEQFF TGTGCCAGCAGCTCGCATCCCTGGACAGGCAAGAATGAGCAGTTCTTC
TRBJ2-2 NA TRBD1 TRBV19 15 CASSNGQGNTGELFF TGTGCCAGTAGTAACGGACAGGGGAACACCGGGGAGCTGTTTTTT
TRBJ2-3 once NA TRBV30 16 CAWSVRAVSRGDTQYF TGTGCCTGGAGTGTACGGGCAGTCTCCCGGGGGGATACGCAGTATTTT
TRBJ1-3 NA NA TRBV6-5 13 CASSLGVGNTIYF TGTGCCAGCAGTTTGGGGGTCGGAAACACCATATATTTT
TRBJ1-6 once NA TRBV2 14 CASSDALHNSPLHF TGTGCCAGCAGTGACGCCCTTCATAATTCACCCCTCCACTTT
TRBJ2-2 NA NA TRBV9 16 CASSVGAGANTGELFF TGTGCCAGCAGCGTAGGGGCGGGGGCCAACACCGGGGAGCTGTTTTTT
TRBJ1-2 few NA TRBV6-1 15 CASSEDGSIPYGYTF TGTGCCAGCAGTGAAGATGGCAGCATCCCCTATGGCTACACCTTC
TRBJ2-1 NA TRBD2 TRBV28 15 CASIWGTSGRNEQFF TGTGCCAGCATTTGGGGGACTAGCGGGAGGAATGAGCAGTTCTTC
TRBJ1-3 few TRBD1 TRBV6-5 14 CASRGQSSGNTIYF TGTGCCAGCAGGGGACAGAGCTCTGGAAACACCATATATTTT
TRBJ2-4 NA TRBD1 TRBV28 16 CASSLGTGLAKNIQYF TGTGCCAGCAGTTTGGGGACAGGGCTAGCCAAAAACATTCAGTACTTC
TRBJ1-5 NA NA TRBV4-1 15 CASSQGVFSNQPQHF TGCGCCAGCAGCCAAGGGGTATTCAGCAATCAGCCCCAGCATTTT
TRBJ2-1 NA NA TRBV29-1 13 CSLSSGPSDEQFF TGCAGCCTATCCAGCGGGCCATCGGATGAGCAGTTCTTC
TRBJ2-5 once NA TRBV2 14 CASIAERWGETQYF TGTGCCAGCATTGCGGAGAGGTGGGGGGAGACCCAGTACTTC
TRBJ2-7 NA TRBD2 TRBV2 17 CASTPRVERGTSYEQYF TGTGCCAGCACCCCGAGGGTGGAGCGGGGTACCTCCTACGAGCAGTACTTC
TRBJ2-5 NA TRBD1 TRBV9 16 CASTRGHPALKETQYF TGTGCCAGCACGAGGGGGCATCCAGCGCTAAAAGAGACCCAGTACTTC
TRBJ2-7 once TRBD2 TRBV5-1 14 CASKGPGLAGEQYF TGCGCCAGCAAGGGACCGGGACTAGCGGGAGAGCAGTACTTC
TRBJ2-7 NA NA TRBV19 14 CASSTEGGAYEQYF TGTGCCAGTAGTACAGAGGGGGGGGCCTACGAGCAGTACTTC
TRBJ2-7 NA NA TRBV6-5 13 CASSYNRAYEQYF TGTGCCAGCAGTTACAACAGGGCATACGAGCAGTACTTC
TRBJ2-1 NA TRBD2 TRBV7-9 17 CASSLGALAGDYNEQFF TGTGCCAGCAGCTTAGGGGCACTAGCGGGAGACTACAATGAGCAGTTCTTC
TRBJ2-1 NA NA TRBV19 14 CASSKAEKYNEQFF TGTGCCAGTAGTAAGGCGGAGAAGTACAATGAGCAGTTCTTC
TRBJ2-7 NA NA TRBV5-1 14 CASSLADNSYEQYF TGCGCCAGCAGCTTGGCCGACAACAGCTACGAGCAGTACTTC
TRBJ1-1 NA TRBD1 TRBV25-1 13 CASSRTGGTEAFF TGTGCCAGCAGCCGGACAGGGGGCACTGAAGCTTTCTTT
TRBJ2-1 NA NA TRBV14 17 CASSHQTPTRIYNEQFF TGTGCCAGCAGCCACCAAACCCCGACAAGAATCTACAATGAGCAGTTCTTC
TRBJ1-2 few TRBD1 TRBV7-2 15 CASSLGVQGAMGYTF TGTGCCAGCAGCTTAGGTGTCCAGGGGGCGATGGGCTACACCTTC
TRBJ2-1 NA TRBD2 TRBV6-5 16 CASSFTSGWSPNEQFF TGTGCCAGCAGTTTCACTAGCGGTTGGTCCCCGAATGAGCAGTTCTTC
TRBJ1-1 NA NA TRBV16 15 CASSPLTGTGTEAFF TGTGCCAGCAGCCCGTTGACAGGTACCGGCACTGAAGCTTTCTTT
TRBJ2-1 once NA TRBV9 15 CASSVSGYSYNEQFF TGTGCCAGCAGCGTCAGCGGGTACTCCTACAATGAGCAGTTCTTC